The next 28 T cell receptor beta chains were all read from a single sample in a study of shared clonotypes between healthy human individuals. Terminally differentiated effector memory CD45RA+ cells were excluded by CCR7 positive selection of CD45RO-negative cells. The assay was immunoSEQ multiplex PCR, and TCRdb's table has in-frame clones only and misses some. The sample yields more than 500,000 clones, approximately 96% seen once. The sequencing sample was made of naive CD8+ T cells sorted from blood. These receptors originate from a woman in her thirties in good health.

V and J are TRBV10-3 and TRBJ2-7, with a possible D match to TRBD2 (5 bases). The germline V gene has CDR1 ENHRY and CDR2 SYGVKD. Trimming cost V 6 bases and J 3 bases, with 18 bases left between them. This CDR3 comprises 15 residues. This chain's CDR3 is CAISHPPSGNYEQYF. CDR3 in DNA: TGTGCCATCAGCCATCCCCCTTCGGGAAACTACGAGCAGTACTTC.

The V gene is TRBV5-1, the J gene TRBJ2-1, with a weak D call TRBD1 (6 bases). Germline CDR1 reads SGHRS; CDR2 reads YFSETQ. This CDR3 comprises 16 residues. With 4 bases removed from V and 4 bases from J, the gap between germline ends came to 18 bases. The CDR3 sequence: CASSKPGRGEYNEQFF. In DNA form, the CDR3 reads TGCGCCAGCAGCAAACCGGGCAGGGGAGAGTACAATGAGCAGTTCTTC.

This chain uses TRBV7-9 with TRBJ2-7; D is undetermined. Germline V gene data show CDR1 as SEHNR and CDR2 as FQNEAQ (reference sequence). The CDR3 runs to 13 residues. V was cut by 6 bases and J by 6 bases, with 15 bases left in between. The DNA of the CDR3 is TGTGCCAGCAGTCCGGCTCTCTTTCCCGAGCAGTACTTC. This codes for CASSPALFPEQYF.

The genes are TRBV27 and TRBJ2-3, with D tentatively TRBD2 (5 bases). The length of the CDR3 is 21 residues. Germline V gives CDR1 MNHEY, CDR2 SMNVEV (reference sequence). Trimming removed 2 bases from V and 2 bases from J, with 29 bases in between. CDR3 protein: CASSLAPTSYGGRFSTDTQYF. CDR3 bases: TGTGCCAGCAGTTTAGCCCCTACGAGCTACGGCGGGCGATTTTCCACAGATACGCAGTATTTT.

The CDR3: CASRDYNSPLHF. As DNA, the CDR3 is TGTGCCAGCAGGGACTATAATTCACCCCTCCACTTT. The chain links TRBV7-2 to TRBJ1-6; D remains ambiguous. V was shortened by 6 bases and J by 3 bases, with 3 bases between the two germline ends. The CDR3 spans 12 residues. Germline values: CDR1 SGHTA, CDR2 FQGNSA.

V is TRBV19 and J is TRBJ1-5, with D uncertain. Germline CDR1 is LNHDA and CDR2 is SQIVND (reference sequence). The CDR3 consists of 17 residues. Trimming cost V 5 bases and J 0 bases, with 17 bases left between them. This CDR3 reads CASSFSLSAYSNQPQHF. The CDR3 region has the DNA TGTGCCAGTAGTTTCTCGCTTTCAGCCTATAGCAATCAGCCCCAGCATTTT.

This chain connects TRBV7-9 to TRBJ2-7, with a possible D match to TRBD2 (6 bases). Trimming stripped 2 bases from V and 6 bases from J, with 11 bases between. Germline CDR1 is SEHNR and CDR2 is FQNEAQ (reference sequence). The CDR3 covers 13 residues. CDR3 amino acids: CASSLSTRSEQYF. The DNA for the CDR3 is TGTGCCAGCAGCTTATCGACTAGGTCCGAGCAGTACTTC.

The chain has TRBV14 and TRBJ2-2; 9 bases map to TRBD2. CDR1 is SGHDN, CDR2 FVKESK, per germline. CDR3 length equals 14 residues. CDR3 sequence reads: CASGGPANTGELFF. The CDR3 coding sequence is TGTGCTAGCGGGGGCCCAGCGAACACCGGGGAGCTGTTTTTT.

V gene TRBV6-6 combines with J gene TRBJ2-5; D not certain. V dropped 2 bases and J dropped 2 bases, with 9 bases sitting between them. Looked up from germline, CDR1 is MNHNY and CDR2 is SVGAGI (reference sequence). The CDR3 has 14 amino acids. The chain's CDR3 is CASSYIGYQETQYF. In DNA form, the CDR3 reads TGTGCCAGCAGTTACATTGGGTATCAAGAGACCCAGTACTTC.

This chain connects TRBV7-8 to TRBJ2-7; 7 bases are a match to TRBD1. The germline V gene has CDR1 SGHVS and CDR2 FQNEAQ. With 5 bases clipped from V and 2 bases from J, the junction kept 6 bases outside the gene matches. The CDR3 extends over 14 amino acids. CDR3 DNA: TGTGCCAGCAGCCGGGACAGCTTAACCTACGAGCAGTACTTC. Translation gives CASSRDSLTYEQYF.

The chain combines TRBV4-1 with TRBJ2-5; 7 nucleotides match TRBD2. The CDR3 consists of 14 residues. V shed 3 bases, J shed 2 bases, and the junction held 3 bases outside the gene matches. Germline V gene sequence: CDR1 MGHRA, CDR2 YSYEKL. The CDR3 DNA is TGCGCCAGCAGCCATGGGAGGGATCAAGAGACCCAGTACTTC. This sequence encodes CASSHGRDQETQYF.

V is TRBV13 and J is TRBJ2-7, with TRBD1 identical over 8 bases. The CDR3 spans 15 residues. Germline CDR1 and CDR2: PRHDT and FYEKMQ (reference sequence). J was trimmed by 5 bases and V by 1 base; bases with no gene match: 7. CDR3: CASSLVQGAGNEQYF. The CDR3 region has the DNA TGTGCCAGCAGCTTAGTCCAGGGGGCAGGGAACGAGCAGTACTTC.

CDR3 protein: CSVVGQWSSYNEQFF. DNA of the CDR3: TGCAGCGTTGTAGGACAGTGGAGCTCCTACAATGAGCAGTTCTTC. The chain joins TRBV29-1 to TRBJ2-1; a weak D match, TRBD1 (6 bases). The CDR3 runs to 15 residues. Germline lookup yields CDR1 SQVTM and CDR2 ANQGSEA. Deletions cut 4 bases from V and 0 bases from J, with 13 bases between.

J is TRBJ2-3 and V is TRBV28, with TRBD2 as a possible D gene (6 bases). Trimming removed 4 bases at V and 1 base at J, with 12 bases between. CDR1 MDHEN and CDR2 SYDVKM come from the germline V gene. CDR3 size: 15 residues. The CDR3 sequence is CASSSVADGTDTQYF. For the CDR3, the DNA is TGTGCCAGCAGTTCCGTAGCGGATGGCACAGATACGCAGTATTTT. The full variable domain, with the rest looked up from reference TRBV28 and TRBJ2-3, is DVKVTQSSRYLVKRTGEKVFLECVQDMDHENMFWYRQDPGLGLRLIYFSYDVKMKEKGDIPEGYSVSREKKERFSLILESASTNQTSMYLCASSSVADGTDTQYFGPGTRLTVL.

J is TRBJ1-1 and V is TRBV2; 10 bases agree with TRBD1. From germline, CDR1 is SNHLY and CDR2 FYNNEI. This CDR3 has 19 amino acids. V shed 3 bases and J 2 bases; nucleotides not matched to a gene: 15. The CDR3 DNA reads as TGTGCCAGCAGTGACCCCCTGACCGGGACAGGGGCCGCTAACACTGAAGCTTTCTTT. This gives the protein CASSDPLTGTGAANTEAFF.

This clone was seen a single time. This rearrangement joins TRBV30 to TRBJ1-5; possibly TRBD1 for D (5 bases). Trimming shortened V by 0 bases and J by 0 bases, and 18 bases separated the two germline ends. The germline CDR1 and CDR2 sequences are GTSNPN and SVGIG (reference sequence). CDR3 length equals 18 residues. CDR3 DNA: TGTGCCTGGAGTGTAAAGATCTGGACACCGTTTAGCAATCAGCCCCAGCATTTT. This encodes CAWSVKIWTPFSNQPQHF. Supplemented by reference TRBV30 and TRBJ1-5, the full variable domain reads SQTIHQWPATLVQPVGSPLSLECTVEGTSNPNLYWYRQAAGRGLQLLFYSVGIGQISSEVPQNLSASRPQDRQFILSSKKLLLSDSGFYLCAWSVKIWTPFSNQPQHFGDGTRLSIL.

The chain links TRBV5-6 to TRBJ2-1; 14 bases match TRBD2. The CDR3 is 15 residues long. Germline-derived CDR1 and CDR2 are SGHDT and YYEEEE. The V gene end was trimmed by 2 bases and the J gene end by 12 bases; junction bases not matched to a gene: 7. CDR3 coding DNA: TGTGCCAGCAGCTTACCGGGACTAGCGGGAGATGGGCAGTTCTTC. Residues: CASSLPGLAGDGQFF.

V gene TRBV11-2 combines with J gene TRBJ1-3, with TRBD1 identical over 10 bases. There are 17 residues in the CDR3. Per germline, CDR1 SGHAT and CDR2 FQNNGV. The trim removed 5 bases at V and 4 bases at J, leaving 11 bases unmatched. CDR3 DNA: TGTGCCAGCAGCCCTCCTTGGACAGGGGGGCAGGGAAACACCATATATTTT. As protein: CASSPPWTGGQGNTIYF. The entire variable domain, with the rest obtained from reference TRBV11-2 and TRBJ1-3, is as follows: EAGVAQSPRYKIIEKRQSVAFWCNPISGHATLYWYQQILGQGPKLLIQFQNNGVVDDSQLPKDRFSAERLKGVDSTLKIQPAKLEDSAVYLCASSPPWTGGQGNTIYFGEGSWLTVV.

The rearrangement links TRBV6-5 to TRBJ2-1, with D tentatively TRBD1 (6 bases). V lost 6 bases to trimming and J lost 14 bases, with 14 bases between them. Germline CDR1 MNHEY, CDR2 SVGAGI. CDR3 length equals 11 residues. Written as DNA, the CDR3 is TGTGCCAGCAGCAGGGGTTCCTCCGAGTTCTTC. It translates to CASSRGSSEFF.

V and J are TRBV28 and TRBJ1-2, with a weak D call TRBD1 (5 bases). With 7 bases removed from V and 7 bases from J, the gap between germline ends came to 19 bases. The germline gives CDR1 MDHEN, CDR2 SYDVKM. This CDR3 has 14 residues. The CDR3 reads CASIAVIAGIGYTF. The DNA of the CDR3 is TGTGCCAGCATTGCGGTCATAGCAGGGATTGGCTACACCTTC.

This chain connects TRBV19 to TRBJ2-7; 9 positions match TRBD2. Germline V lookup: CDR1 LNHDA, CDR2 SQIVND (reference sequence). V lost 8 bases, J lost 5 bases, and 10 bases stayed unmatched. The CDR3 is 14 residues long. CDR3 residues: CASADKREVHEQYF. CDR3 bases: TGTGCCAGTGCAGATAAGCGGGAGGTCCACGAGCAGTACTTC.

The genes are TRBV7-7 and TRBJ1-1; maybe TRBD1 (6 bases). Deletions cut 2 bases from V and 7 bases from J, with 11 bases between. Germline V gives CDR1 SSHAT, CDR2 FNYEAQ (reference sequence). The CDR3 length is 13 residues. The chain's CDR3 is CASSLSGAREAFF. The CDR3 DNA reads TGTGCCAGCAGCTTATCAGGGGCGCGTGAAGCTTTCTTT. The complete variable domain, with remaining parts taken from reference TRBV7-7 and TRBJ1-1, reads GAGVSQSPRYKVTKRGQDVTLRCDPISSHATLYWYQQALGQGPEFLTYFNYEAQPDKSGLPSDRFSAERPEGSISTLTIQRTEQRDSAMYRCASSLSGAREAFFGQGTRLTVV.

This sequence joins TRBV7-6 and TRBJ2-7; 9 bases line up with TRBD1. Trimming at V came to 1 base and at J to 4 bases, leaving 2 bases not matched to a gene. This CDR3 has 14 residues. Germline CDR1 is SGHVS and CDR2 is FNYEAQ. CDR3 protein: CASSLGGTGYEQYF. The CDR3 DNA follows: TGTGCCAGCAGCTTAGGTGGGACAGGGTACGAGCAGTACTTC.

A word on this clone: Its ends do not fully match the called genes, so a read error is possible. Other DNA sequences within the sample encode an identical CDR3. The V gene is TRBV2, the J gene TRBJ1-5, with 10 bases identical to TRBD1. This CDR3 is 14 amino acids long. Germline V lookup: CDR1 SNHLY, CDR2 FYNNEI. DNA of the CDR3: TGTGCCAGCAGCGAAGGACAGGGGGATCAGCCCCAGCATTTT. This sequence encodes CASSEGQGDQPQHF.

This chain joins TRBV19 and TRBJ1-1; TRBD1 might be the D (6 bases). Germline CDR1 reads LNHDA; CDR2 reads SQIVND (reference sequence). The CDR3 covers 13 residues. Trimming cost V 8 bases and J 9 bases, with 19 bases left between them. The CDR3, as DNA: TGTGCCAGTCACGGGGGCCGCCGGGGGAAAGCTTTCTTT. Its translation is CASHGGRRGKAFF.

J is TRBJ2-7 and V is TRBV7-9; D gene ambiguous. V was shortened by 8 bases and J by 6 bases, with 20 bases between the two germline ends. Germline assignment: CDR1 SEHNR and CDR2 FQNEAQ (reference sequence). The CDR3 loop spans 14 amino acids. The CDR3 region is CASLPSSSGSEQYF. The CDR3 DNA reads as TGTGCCAGCCTCCCGTCTAGTTCCGGTAGCGAGCAGTACTTC.

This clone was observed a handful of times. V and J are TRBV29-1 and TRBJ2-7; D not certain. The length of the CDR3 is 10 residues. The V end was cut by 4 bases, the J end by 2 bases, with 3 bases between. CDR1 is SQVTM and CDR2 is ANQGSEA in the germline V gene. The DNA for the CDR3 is TGCAGCGTTGGGACCTACGAGCAGTACTTC. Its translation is CSVGTYEQYF.

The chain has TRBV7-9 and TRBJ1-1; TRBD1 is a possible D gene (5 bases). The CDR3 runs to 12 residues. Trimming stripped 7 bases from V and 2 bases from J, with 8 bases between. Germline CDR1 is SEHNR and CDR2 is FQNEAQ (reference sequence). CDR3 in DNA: TGTGCCAGCACCGACAGAAACACTGAAGCTTTCTTT. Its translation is CASTDRNTEAFF.